This T cell receptor (beta chain) comes out of a study of identical twins. TCRdb analysed the 5' RACE reads with MiXCR anew, one entry per CDR3 protein. This table holds roughly 700,000 distinct CDR3 sequences, about 9.4% found once. V gave up 7 bases and J gave up 4 bases; unmatched junction bases: 8. Germline values: CDR1 DFQATT, CDR2 SNEGSKA (reference sequence). The CDR3 has 14 amino acids. This sample was shared with a second study, whose subject was yellow fever vaccine responses in identical twins.

Specimen: PBMCs. The receptor was derived from a woman aged 18 to 35 in good health. The J gene is TRBJ2-1, the V gene TRBV20-1, with 9 bases lining up with TRBD1. The CDR3: CSVGRGQGYNEQFF. Written as DNA, the CDR3 is TGCAGTGTCGGCCGGGGACAGGGTTACAATGAGCAGTTCTTC.